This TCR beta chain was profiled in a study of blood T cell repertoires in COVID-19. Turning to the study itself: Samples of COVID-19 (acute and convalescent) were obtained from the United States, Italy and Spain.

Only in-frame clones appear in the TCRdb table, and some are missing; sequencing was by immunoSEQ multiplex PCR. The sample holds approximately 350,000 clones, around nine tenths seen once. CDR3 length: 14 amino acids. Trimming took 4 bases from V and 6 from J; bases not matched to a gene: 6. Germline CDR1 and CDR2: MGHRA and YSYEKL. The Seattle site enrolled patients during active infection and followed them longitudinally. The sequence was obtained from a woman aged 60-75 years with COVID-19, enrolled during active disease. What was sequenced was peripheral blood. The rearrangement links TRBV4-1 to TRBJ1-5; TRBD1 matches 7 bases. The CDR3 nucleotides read TGCGCCAGCAGCCTTCCAGGGGGTTCTCAGCCCCAGCATTTT. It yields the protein CASSLPGGSQPQHF.